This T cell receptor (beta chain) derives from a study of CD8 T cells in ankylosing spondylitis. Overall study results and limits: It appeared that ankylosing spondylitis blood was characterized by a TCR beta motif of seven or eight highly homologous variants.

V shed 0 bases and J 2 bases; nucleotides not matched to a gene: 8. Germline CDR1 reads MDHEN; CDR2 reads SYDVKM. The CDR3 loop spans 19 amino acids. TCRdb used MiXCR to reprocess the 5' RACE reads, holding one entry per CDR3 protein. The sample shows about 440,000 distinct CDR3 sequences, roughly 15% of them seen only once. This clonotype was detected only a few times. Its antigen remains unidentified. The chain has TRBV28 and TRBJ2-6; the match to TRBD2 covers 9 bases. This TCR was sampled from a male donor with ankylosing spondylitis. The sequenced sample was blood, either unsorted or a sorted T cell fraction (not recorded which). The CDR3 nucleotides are TGTGCCAGCAGTTTATGGGCTAGCGGGGCCCCCCCTGGGGCCAACGTCCTGACTTTC. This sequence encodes CASSLWASGAPPGANVLTF. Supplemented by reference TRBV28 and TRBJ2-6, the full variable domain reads DVKVTQSSRYLVKRTGEKVFLECVQDMDHENMFWYRQDPGLGLRLIYFSYDVKMKEKGDIPEGYSVSREKKERFSLILESASTNQTSMYLCASSLWASGAPPGANVLTFGAGSRLTVL.